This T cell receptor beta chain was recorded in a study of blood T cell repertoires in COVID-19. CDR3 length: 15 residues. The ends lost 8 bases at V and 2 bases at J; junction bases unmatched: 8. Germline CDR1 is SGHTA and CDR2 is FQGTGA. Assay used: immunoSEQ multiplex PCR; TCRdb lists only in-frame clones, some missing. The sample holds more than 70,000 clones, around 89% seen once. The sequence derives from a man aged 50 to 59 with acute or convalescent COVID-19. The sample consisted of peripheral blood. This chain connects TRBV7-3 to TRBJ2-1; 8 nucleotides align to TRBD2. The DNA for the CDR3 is TGTGCCAGCCGTCCACCGGGACTAGCCTACAATGAGCAGTTCTTC. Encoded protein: CASRPPGLAYNEQFF.